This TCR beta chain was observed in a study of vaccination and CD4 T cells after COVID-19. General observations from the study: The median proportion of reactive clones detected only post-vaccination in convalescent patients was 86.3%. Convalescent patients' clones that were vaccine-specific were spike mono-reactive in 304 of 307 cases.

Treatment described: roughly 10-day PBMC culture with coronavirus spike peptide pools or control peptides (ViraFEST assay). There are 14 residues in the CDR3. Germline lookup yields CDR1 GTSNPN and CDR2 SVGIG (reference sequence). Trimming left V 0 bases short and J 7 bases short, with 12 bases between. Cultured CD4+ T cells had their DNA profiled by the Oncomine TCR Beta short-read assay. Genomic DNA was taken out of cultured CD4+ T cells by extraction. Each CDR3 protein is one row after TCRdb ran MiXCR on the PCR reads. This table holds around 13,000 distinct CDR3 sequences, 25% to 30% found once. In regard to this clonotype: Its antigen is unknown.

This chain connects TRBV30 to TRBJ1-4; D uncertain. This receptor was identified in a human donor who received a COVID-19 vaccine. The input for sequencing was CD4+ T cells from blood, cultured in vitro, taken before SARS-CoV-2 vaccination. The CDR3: CAWSVRYSFEKLFF. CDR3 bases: TGTGCCTGGAGTGTACGGTACAGTTTTGAAAAACTGTTTTTT. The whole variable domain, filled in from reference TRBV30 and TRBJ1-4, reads SQTIHQWPATLVQPVGSPLSLECTVEGTSNPNLYWYRQAAGRGLQLLFYSVGIGQISSEVPQNLSASRPQDRQFILSSKKLLLSDSGFYLCAWSVRYSFEKLFFGSGTQLSVL.